Listed below are T cell receptor beta chains from one sample, sequenced in a study of response to subunit inactivated influenza vaccine. MiXCR, run by TCRdb on the RT-PCR reads, gives a single entry per CDR3 protein. The sample consists of 450,000 to 500,000 distinct CDR3 sequences, approximately 11% of them appearing once. This sample comprised PBMCs from blood, obtained more than 35 days after vaccination. The receptor source for this set is a man in his fifties or sixties who received an inactivated influenza vaccine. CDR3s include the opening cysteine and the closing phenylalanine or tryptophan. Fields, in order: clone size, V gene, D gene, J gene, CDR3 protein, CDR3 DNA. The D gene is left open where the match is weak. Clone size is stated in some rows and not others, as once, few, many or a class when expanded.

many	TRBV12-3/TRBV12-4	NA	TRBJ1-5	CASSPRGQPQHF	TGTGCCAGCAGCCCTAGGGGTCAGCCCCAGCATTTT
many	TRBV5-1	TRBD1	TRBJ2-1	CASSLGQGQFF	TGCGCCAGCAGCCTGGGACAGGGGCAGTTCTTC
once	TRBV20-1	NA	TRBJ1-5	CSASPGSHQPQHF	TGCAGTGCTAGCCCCGGCAGCCATCAGCCCCAGCATTTT
few	TRBV28	TRBD2	TRBJ2-7	CASSSPPGLVRYEQYF	TGTGCCAGCAGTTCACCCCCGGGACTAGTAAGATACGAGCAGTACTTC
few	TRBV11-2	NA	TRBJ1-1	CASSLGWGQGPLLNTEAFF	TGTGCCAGCAGCTTAGGATGGGGGCAGGGGCCTCTCTTGAACACTGAAGCTTTCTTT
NA	TRBV10-3	NA	TRBJ1-1	CAISESGGGTEAFF	TGTGCCATCAGTGAGTCAGGGGGTGGCACTGAAGCTTTCTTT
many	TRBV5-6	NA	TRBJ1-2	CASSLTGYGYTF	TGTGCCAGCAGCTTGACTGGCTATGGCTACACCTTC
few	TRBV28	TRBD1	TRBJ2-7	CASSPSRQGSQYF	TGTGCCAGCAGTCCATCTCGACAGGGGAGCCAGTACTTC
NA	TRBV7-9	NA	TRBJ2-7	CASSLGIGNEQYF	TGTGCCAGCAGCTTAGGAATCGGTAACGAGCAGTACTTC
NA	TRBV9	NA	TRBJ2-1	CASSTGQSLFYNEQFF	TGTGCCAGCAGCACCGGACAGTCGCTCTTTTACAATGAGCAGTTCTTC
NA	TRBV28	NA	TRBJ2-7	CASTMAGRTYEQYF	TGTGCCAGCACCATGGCGGGGCGGACCTACGAGCAGTACTTC
NA	TRBV5-1	TRBD1	TRBJ2-2	CASKDRENTGELFF	TGCGCCAGTAAGGACAGGGAAAACACCGGGGAGCTGTTTTTT
many	TRBV29-1	NA	TRBJ2-7	CSVGELRSEQYF	TGCAGCGTTGGGGAGTTACGATCCGAGCAGTACTTC
NA	TRBV14	NA	TRBJ2-1	CASSLIMGHEQFF	TGTGCCAGCAGCCTCATCATGGGCCACGAGCAGTTCTTC
few	TRBV29-1	TRBD1	TRBJ1-2	CSVIPGQRRYGYTF	TGCAGCGTGATTCCGGGACAGCGGCGCTATGGCTACACCTTC
many	TRBV11-2	TRBD2	TRBJ2-1	CASSSSSGGHNEQFF	TGTGCCAGCAGCTCCTCTAGCGGGGGGCATAATGAGCAGTTCTTC
NA	TRBV10-3	NA	TRBJ2-7	CAISESAGATYEQYF	TGTGCCATCAGTGAGTCTGCGGGGGCTACCTACGAGCAGTACTTC
many	TRBV7-2	NA	TRBJ1-6	CASSTLARRYNSPLHF	TGTGCCAGCAGCACCCTAGCCAGGCGGTATAATTCACCCCTCCACTTT
NA	TRBV7-7	NA	TRBJ2-1	CASSLVGSTADEQFF	TGTGCCAGCAGCTTAGTCGGGAGTACTGCGGATGAGCAGTTCTTC
few	TRBV3-1	NA	TRBJ2-5	CASSQDRGVETQYF	TGTGCCAGCAGCCAAGACAGGGGGGTAGAGACCCAGTACTTC
NA	TRBV12-3/TRBV12-4	NA	TRBJ1-2	CASNRPSYGYTF	TGTGCCAGCAACCGCCCCTCGTATGGCTACACCTTC
many	TRBV10-3	NA	TRBJ1-2	CAISEARDYGYTF	TGTGCCATCAGTGAAGCCCGGGACTATGGCTACACCTTC
many	TRBV6-6	NA	TRBJ1-5	CASSGYSNQPQHF	TGTGCCAGTTCAGGATATAGCAATCAGCCCCAGCATTTT
NA	TRBV12-3/TRBV12-4	NA	TRBJ2-6	CASSPDTFFSGANVLTF	TGTGCCAGCAGTCCAGACACCTTCTTCTCTGGGGCCAACGTCCTGACTTTC
few	TRBV6-2/TRBV6-3	NA	TRBJ2-1	CANRPRGQPYNEQFF	TGTGCCAACAGACCCAGAGGACAACCCTACAATGAGCAGTTCTTC
NA	TRBV7-9	NA	TRBJ2-7	CASSPSTKYEQYF	TGTGCCAGCAGCCCATCCACAAAATACGAGCAGTACTTC
few	TRBV5-1	NA	TRBJ1-2	CASSLGQDYGYTF	TGCGCCAGCAGCTTGGGACAGGACTATGGCTACACCTTC
NA	TRBV24-1	TRBD2	TRBJ2-5	CATSDLGLLGLAGGGETQYF	TGTGCCACCAGTGATTTGGGATTGCTGGGACTAGCGGGAGGAGGAGAGACCCAGTACTTC
many	TRBV7-8	NA	TRBJ2-2	CASSLGLPQGGELFF	TGTGCCAGCAGCTTAGGCCTCCCGCAGGGTGGGGAGCTGTTTTTT
many	TRBV4-3	NA	TRBJ2-1	CASSQDLGGGKYLNEQFF	TGCGCCAGCAGCCAAGATCTGGGGGGGGGCAAGTACCTGAATGAGCAGTTCTTC
NA	TRBV20-1	NA	TRBJ2-5	CSRVYAGTQETQYF	TGCAGTCGCGTTTATGCCGGGACCCAGGAGACCCAGTACTTC
few	TRBV12-3/TRBV12-4	TRBD1	TRBJ2-5	CASGTTGGGETQYF	TGTGCCAGCGGGACGACAGGGGGCGGGGAGACCCAGTACTTC
many	TRBV3-1	NA	TRBJ2-7	CASSQGWGEQYF	TGTGCCAGCAGCCAAGGGTGGGGGGAGCAGTACTTC
NA	TRBV9	NA	TRBJ2-2	CASSVVLAGELFF	TGTGCCAGCAGCGTAGTTCTTGCCGGGGAGCTGTTTTTT
NA	TRBV20-1	TRBD2	TRBJ2-7	CSGGTSPREQYF	TGCAGTGGGGGGACTAGTCCTAGGGAGCAGTACTTC
few	TRBV7-2	TRBD2	TRBJ2-7	CASSLDPGGGAYEQYF	TGTGCCAGCAGCTTAGACCCCGGGGGGGGAGCTTACGAGCAGTACTTC
NA	TRBV12-3/TRBV12-4	TRBD1	TRBJ1-5	CASSSGQGDNQPQHF	TGTGCCAGCAGCTCGGGACAGGGGGACAATCAGCCCCAGCATTTT
NA	TRBV24-1	NA	TRBJ2-7	CATSDPTGANSYEQYF	TGTGCCACCAGTGACCCGACAGGTGCCAACTCCTACGAGCAGTACTTC
NA	TRBV20-1	TRBD2	TRBJ2-1	CSARELAGVSEQFF	TGCAGTGCTAGAGAACTAGCGGGAGTAAGTGAGCAGTTCTTC
NA	TRBV13	NA	TRBJ2-1	CASSLGGAGGADNEQFF	TGTGCCAGCAGCTTAGGCGGGGCAGGGGGGGCGGACAATGAGCAGTTCTTC